Here is one TCR beta chain with its context. No antigen is known for it. V was pared by 0 bases and J by 4 bases, with 10 bases between. Germline-derived CDR1 and CDR2 are SGHKS and YYEKEE (reference sequence). The CDR3 is made up of 14 amino acids. The data derive from a study of shared clonotypes between healthy human individuals. The table came from immunoSEQ multiplex PCR; TCRdb's copy has only in-frame clones and leaves some out. The sample includes 1.4 million to 1.5 million clones, around 95% seen only once; the top ten take roughly 1.2%. Study-wide results and caveats: Generation of non-shared clonotypes was less probable than generation of clonotypes shared by all four donors.

This receptor was taken from a man younger than 45 in good health. The chain links TRBV5-5 to TRBJ2-5; D remains ambiguous. Sequencing used naive CD4+ T cells sorted from blood. Specified subset: CD45RA+ positively selected. CDR3 nucleotides: TGTGCCAGCAGCTTGGACTACAGCCGAGAGACCCAGTACTTC. Translation gives CASSLDYSRETQYF.